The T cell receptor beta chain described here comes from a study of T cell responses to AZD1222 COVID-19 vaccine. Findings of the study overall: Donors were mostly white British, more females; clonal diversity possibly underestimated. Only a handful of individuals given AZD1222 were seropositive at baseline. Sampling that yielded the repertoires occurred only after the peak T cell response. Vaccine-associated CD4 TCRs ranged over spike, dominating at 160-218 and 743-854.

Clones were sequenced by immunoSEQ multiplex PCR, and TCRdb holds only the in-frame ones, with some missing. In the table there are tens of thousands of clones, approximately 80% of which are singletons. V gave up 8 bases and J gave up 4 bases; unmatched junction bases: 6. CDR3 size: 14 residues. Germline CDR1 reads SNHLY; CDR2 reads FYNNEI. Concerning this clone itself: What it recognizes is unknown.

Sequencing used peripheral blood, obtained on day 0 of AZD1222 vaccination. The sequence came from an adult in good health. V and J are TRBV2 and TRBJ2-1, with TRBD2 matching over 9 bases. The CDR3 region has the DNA TGTGCCAGCTCCCGACTAGCGGATTACAATGAGCAGTTCTTC. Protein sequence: CASSRLADYNEQFF.